This T cell receptor (beta chain) appears in the sequencing data of a study of Ad26.COV2.S vaccination and SARS-CoV-2 variants. Study-level background: Doses of Ad26.COV2.S were injected into muscle once or twice, 56 days apart.

A single count supports this clone. Its antigen remains unidentified. Broader study findings: Similar non-spike TCR breadth was seen in vaccine and placebo recipients.

Treatment of the sample: about 20 received Ad26.COV2.S at low or high dose, single or two shots; several received placebo; per-sample allocation not given. The samples date from day 63 after the first vaccine or placebo injection. This Boston cohort included adults aged 18-55 years. Assay used: immunoSEQ multiplex PCR; TCRdb lists only in-frame clones, some missing. The top ten hold roughly 1.5% of the sample, which has hundreds of thousands of clones, 89% seen once. Trimming pared 5 bases from V and 4 bases from J, leaving 30 bases between. Germline V lookup: CDR1 MNHNY, CDR2 SVGAGI (reference sequence). The CDR3 is 19 residues long.

This sequence was found in a person between 18 and 59 years old who received the Ad26.COV2.S COVID-19 vaccine or a placebo. This sequence joins TRBV6-6 and TRBJ2-7; D gene unclear. This sample comprised peripheral blood, obtained in a trial of Ad26.COV2.S vaccine versus placebo. The CDR3, as DNA: TGTGCCAGCAGTCCACGGCCCTTTCCCATCATAGCTGAAGATTACGAGCAGTACTTC. It translates to CASSPRPFPIIAEDYEQYF.